The 6 T cell receptor beta chains below all came from one sample that was sequenced in a study of CD8 T cells in Susac syndrome. RNA, at about 0.5 to 1 ug, was reverse transcribed with random hexamers. In TCRdb, the immunoSEQ multiplex PCR reads were re-called with MiXCR into one record per CDR3 protein. The repertoire holds about 160,000 distinct CDR3 sequences, with 94% as singletons. What was sequenced was CD4+ T cells from PBMCs. Receptors originate from a human donor with multiple sclerosis.

The V call is TRBV3-1, the J call TRBJ2-6; D might be TRBD1 or TRBD2, each matching 5 bases. Germline CDR1 and CDR2: LGHDT and YNNKEL (reference sequence). This CDR3 is built from 16 residues. Trimming removed 4 bases at V and 4 bases at J, with 14 bases between. The CDR3 here is CASSLAGTRGANVLTF. The CDR3 DNA is TGTGCCAGCAGCCTAGCCGGGACCCGGGGGGCCAACGTCCTGACTTTC.

This chain joins TRBV27 and TRBJ1-1; D might be TRBD1 (6 bases). The CDR3 runs to 15 residues. V dropped 0 bases and J dropped 1 base, with 9 bases sitting between them. The germline gives CDR1 MNHEY, CDR2 SMNVEV (reference sequence). The CDR3 region has the DNA TGTGCCAGCAGTTTATCGAGGGGGGAGAACACTGAAGCTTTCTTT. Amino acids: CASSLSRGENTEAFF.

This chain joins TRBV30 and TRBJ1-1, with D perhaps matching TRBD1 (5 bases). The CDR3 contains 12 residues. V shed 4 bases and J shed 3 bases, with 9 bases lying between them. From germline, CDR1 is GTSNPN and CDR2 SVGIG (reference sequence). CDR3 loop: CAWKQGYTEAFF. The CDR3 coding sequence is TGTGCCTGGAAGCAGGGATACACTGAAGCTTTCTTT.

The chain recombines TRBV4-1 with TRBJ2-1; TRBD2 matches at 8 bases. Germline trimming cut 1 base from V and 4 bases from J; bases unmatched to any gene: 12. Looked up from germline, CDR1 is MGHRA and CDR2 is YSYEKL. CDR3 length: 18 residues. The CDR3 DNA is TGCGCCAGCAGCCAAGTAAGTTCAGCGGGAGACTTATACAATGAGCAGTTCTTC. Translating it yields CASSQVSSAGDLYNEQFF.

The rearrangement joins TRBV12-3 or TRBV12-4 to TRBJ1-3; 9 bases line up with TRBD1. J gave up 7 bases and V 7 bases, and 5 bases lay outside the gene matches. This CDR3 has 13 residues. The CDR3 loop reads CASNTGGLNTIYF. In nucleotides, the CDR3 is TGTGCCAGCAACACAGGGGGCTTGAACACCATATATTTT.

V usage is TRBV12-3 or TRBV12-4 and J usage is TRBJ2-1; D possibly uses TRBD1 or TRBD2 (6 bases each). Trimming took off 4 bases at V and 8 bases at J, with 18 bases between the two ends. The CDR3 is 15 residues long. This CDR3 is CASSSTGALGDEQFF. CDR3 sequence (DNA): TGTGCCAGCAGTTCCACGGGGGCCCTCGGCGATGAGCAGTTCTTC.